This T cell receptor beta chain was sequenced in a study of OX40 agonist ivuxolimab in advanced cancers. Study summary: With ivuxolimab, an agonistic anti-OX40 (CD134) antibody, patients were treated. Study outcomes and limitations: Certain nonresponders additionally had low normalized T-cell clonal expansion. Dosing at 0.1 to 3.0 mg/kg was accompanied by clonal expansion of CD4+ and CD8+ blood T cells by week 6. Averaging showed that CD8+ T cells had more expanded clones than CD4+ did.

Comment on this clone: Its antigen is undetermined.

V lost 0 bases to trimming and J lost 8 bases; unmatched junction nucleotides: 12. CDR1 and CDR2 from the germline V gene are LNHDA and SQIVND (reference sequence). CDR3 size: 18 residues. TCRdb's table, derived via immunoSEQ multiplex PCR, lists solely in-frame clones and lacks some. The table lists fewer than 55,000 clones, over 75% of them singletons, with approximately 11% in the top ten. V and J are TRBV19 and TRBJ2-1, with TRBD1 matching over 11 bases. Source: CD4+ or CD8+ T cells sorted from blood, taken in a trial of the OX40 agonist ivuxolimab. This sequence was found in an adult with an advanced solid tumor such as melanoma, head and neck, liver or kidney cancer. In nucleotides, the CDR3 is TGTGCCAGTAGTATAGATCTCGGACAGGGGGCGCCTAGGGATGAGCAGTTCTTC. Residues: CASSIDLGQGAPRDEQFF.